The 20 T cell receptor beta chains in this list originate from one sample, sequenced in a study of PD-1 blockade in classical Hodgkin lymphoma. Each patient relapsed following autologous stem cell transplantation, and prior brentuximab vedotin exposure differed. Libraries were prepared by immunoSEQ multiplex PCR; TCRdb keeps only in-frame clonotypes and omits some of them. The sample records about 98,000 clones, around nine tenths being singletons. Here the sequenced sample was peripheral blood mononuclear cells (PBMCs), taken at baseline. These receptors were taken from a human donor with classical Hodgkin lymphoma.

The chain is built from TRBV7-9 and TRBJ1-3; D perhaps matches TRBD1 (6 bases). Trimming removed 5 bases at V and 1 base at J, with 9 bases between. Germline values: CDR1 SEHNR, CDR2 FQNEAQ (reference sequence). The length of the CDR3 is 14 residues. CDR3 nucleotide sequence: TGTGCCAGCAGCCCCCAGGGGTCTGGAAACACCATATATTTT. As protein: CASSPQGSGNTIYF.

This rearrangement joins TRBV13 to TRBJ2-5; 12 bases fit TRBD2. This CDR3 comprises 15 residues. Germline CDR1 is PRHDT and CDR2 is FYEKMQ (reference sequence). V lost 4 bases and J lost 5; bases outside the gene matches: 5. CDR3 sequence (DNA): TGTGCCAGCAGCTCACTAGCGGGAGGTTGGGAGACCCAGTACTTC. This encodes CASSSLAGGWETQYF.

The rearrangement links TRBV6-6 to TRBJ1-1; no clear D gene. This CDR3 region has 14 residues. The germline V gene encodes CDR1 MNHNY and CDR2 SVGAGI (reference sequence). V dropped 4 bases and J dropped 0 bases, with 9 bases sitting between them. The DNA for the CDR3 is TGTGCCAGCAGTTCCGCCGGGATGAACACTGAAGCTTTCTTT. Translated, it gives CASSSAGMNTEAFF.

For the CDR3, the DNA is TGTGCCAGCAGCCAAGTCAGTAATCAAGAGACCCAGTACTTC. Encoded protein: CASSQVSNQETQYF. The gene calls are TRBV4-2 and TRBJ2-5; D is undetermined. Germline CDR1 and CDR2: LGHNA and YNFKEQ. CDR3 size: 14 residues. Trimming removed 1 base from V and 2 bases from J, with 8 bases in between.

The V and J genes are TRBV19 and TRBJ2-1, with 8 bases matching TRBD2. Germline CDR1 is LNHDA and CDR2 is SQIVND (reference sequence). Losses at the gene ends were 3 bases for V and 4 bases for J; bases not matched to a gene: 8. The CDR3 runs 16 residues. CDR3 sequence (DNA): TGTGCCAGTAGTATCCTTCTAGCGGGTTATTACAATGAGCAGTTCTTC. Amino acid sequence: CASSILLAGYYNEQFF.

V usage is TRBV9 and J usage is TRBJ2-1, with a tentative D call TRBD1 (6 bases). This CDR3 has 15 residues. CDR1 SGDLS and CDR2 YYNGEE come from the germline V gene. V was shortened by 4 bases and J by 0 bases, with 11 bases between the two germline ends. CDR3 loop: CASSFGQSSYNEQFF. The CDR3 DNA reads TGTGCCAGCAGCTTCGGACAGAGCTCCTACAATGAGCAGTTCTTC.

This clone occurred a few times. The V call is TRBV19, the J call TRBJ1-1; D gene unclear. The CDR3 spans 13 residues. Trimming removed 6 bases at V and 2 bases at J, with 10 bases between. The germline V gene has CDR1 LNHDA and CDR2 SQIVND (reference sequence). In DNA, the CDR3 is TGTGCCAGTAGCCGAATAGATAACACTGAAGCTTTCTTT. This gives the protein CASSRIDNTEAFF.

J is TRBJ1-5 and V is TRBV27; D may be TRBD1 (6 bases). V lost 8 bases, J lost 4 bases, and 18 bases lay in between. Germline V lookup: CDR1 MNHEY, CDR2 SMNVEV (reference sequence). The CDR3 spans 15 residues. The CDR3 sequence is CASRLGGGGNQPQHF. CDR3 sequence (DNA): TGTGCCAGCCGCCTAGGGGGAGGGGGAAATCAGCCCCAGCATTTT.

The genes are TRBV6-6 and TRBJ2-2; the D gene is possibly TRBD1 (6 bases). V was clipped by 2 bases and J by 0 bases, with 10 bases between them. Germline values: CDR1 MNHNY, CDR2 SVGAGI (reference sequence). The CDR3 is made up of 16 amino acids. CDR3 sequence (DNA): TGTGCCAGCAGTTACCGGACAGCCGCGAACACCGGGGAGCTGTTTTTT. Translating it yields CASSYRTAANTGELFF.

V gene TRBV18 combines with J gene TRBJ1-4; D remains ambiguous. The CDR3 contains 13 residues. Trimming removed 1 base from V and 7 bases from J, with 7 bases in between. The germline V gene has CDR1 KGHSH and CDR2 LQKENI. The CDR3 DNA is TGTGCCAGCTCACCACGACTGGCTGAAAAACTGTTTTTT. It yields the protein CASSPRLAEKLFF.

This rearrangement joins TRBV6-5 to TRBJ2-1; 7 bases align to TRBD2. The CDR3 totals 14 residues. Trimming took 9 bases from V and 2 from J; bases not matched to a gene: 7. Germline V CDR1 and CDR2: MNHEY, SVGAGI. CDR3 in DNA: TGTGCCAGTGGGTTGAGCGGGACCTACAATGAGCAGTTCTTC. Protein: CASGLSGTYNEQFF.

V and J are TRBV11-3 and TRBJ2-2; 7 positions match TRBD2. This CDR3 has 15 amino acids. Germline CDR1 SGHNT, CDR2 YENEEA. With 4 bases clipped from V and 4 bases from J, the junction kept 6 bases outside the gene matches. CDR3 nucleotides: TGTGCCAGCAGCTCCAGAGGGAGGGCCACCGGGGAGCTGTTTTTT. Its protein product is CASSSRGRATGELFF.

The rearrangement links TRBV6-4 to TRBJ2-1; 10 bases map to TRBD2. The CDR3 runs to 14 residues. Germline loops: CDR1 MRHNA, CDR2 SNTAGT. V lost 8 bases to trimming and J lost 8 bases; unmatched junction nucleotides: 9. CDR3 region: CASSSGSSFDEQFF. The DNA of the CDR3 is TGTGCCAGCTCTAGCGGGAGTTCATTCGATGAGCAGTTCTTC.

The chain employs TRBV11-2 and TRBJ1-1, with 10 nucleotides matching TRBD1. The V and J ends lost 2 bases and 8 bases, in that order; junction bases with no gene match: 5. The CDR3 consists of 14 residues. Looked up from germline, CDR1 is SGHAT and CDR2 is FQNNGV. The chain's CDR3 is CASSLSGGQGEAFF. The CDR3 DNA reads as TGTGCCAGCAGCTTAAGCGGGGGACAGGGGGAAGCTTTCTTT.

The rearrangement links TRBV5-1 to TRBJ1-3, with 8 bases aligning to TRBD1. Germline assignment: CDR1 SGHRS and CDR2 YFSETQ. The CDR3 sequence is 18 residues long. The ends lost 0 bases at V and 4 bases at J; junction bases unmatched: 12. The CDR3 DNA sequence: TGCGCCAGCAGCTTGGAGGGGATGCCAGGGGGCAGAGGAAACACCATATATTTT. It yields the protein CASSLEGMPGGRGNTIYF. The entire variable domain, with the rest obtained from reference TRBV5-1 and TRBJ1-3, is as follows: KAGVTQTPRYLIKTRGQQVTLSCSPISGHRSVSWYQQTPGQGLQFLFEYFSETQRNKGNFPGRFSGRQFSNSRSEMNVSTLELGDSALYLCASSLEGMPGGRGNTIYFGEGSWLTVV.

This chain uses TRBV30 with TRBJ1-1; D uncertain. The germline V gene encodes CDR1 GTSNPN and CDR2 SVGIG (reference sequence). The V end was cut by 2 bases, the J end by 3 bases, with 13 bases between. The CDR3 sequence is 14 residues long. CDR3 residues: CAWSRAGGDTEAFF. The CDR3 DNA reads TGTGCCTGGAGTAGGGCAGGTGGGGACACTGAAGCTTTCTTT.

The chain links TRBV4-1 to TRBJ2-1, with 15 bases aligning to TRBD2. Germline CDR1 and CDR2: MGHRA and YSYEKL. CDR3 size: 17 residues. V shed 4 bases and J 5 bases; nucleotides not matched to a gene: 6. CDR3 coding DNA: TGCGCCAGCAGCCCGTGGACTAGCGGGAGGGGGGACAATGAGCAGTTCTTC. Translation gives CASSPWTSGRGDNEQFF.

The CDR3 spells CATGRSSNQPQHF. The CDR3 bases are TGTGCCACCGGACGGTCGAGCAATCAGCCCCAGCATTTT. The rearrangement joins TRBV5-8 to TRBJ1-5; no reliable D call. V was trimmed by 9 bases and J by 1 base, leaving 11 bases between them. Per germline, CDR1 SGHTS and CDR2 YDEGEE. The CDR3 contains 13 residues.

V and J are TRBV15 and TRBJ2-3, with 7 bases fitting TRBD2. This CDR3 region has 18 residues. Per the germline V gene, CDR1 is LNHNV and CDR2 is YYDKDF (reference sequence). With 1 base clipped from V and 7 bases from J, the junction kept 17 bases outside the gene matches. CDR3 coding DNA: TGTGCCACCAGCAGAGTTAATTACCGGCGGGAGCCTTCGAATACGCAGTATTTT. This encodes CATSRVNYRREPSNTQYF.

CDR3 sequence: CASSRGQATDTQYF. The DNA of the CDR3 is TGTGCCAGTAGTCGGGGACAGGCCACAGATACGCAGTATTTT. This chain uses TRBV19 with TRBJ2-3; 8 positions agree with TRBD1. The CDR3 sequence is 14 residues long. The V gene's germline CDR1 is LNHDA and CDR2 SQIVND (reference sequence). Trimming took 5 bases from V and 2 from J; bases not matched to a gene: 3. The full variable domain, with the rest looked up from reference TRBV19 and TRBJ2-3, is DGGITQSPKYLFRKEGQNVTLSCEQNLNHDAMYWYRQDPGQGLRLIYYSQIVNDFQKGDIAEGYSVSREKKESFPLTVTSAQKNPTAFYLCASSRGQATDTQYFGPGTRLTVL.